The rows below give T cell receptor beta chains drawn from one sample of a study of blood T cell repertoires in COVID-19. The protocol was immunoSEQ multiplex PCR, while the TCRdb copy is restricted to in-frame clones and leaves out a portion. The table records 150,000 or so clones, 75% to 90% of them present only once. Sequenced sample: peripheral blood. These receptors originate from a human donor in a cohort sampled during active COVID-19. Each CDR3 is given with its conserved first and last residue. Fields, in order: CDR3 length, V gene, CDR3 protein.

>13|TRBV14
CASSRVRGETQYF
>15|TRBV18
CASSPQGTNTGELFF
>13|TRBV3-1/TRBV3-2
CASSSTQNTEAFF
>13|TRBV5-1
CASSLAQNTEAFF
>17|TRBV7-3
CASSLTPPGRGNAEAFF
>15|TRBV7-2
CASSLRRDRRTEAFF
>10|TRBV7-3
CGANTRGYTF
>13|TRBV30
CAWSRGSNQPQHF
>16|TRBV24-1
CATSDSKDSRGYTQYF
>15|TRBV7-2
CASRRSSGRKDTQYF
>14|TRBV6-5
CASSARGKGYEQYF
>12|TRBV25-1
CASSEGSYGYTF
>16|TRBV7-3
CASSPGGSGGDYGYTF
>13|TRBV2
CASSPQVNYGYTF
>15|TRBV11-2
CASSLESSGGYEQYF